This T cell receptor (beta chain) was identified during a study of T cell repertoires in cytomegalovirus infection. Trimming removed 5 bases from V and 10 bases from J, with 18 bases in between. The CDR3 is 14 amino acids. One entry per CDR3 protein results from TCRdb running MiXCR on the reads. This sample has under 350,000 distinct CDR3 sequences, with over 7.5% found just once. This clonotype showed up many times. The chain links TRBV12-3 or TRBV12-4 to TRBJ1-5; tentatively, D is TRBD1 (6 bases). This sequence was found in a human donor in good health (CMV status not recorded). Some clones in this sample may be carry-over from other donors' samples. Sequences were obtained from PBMCs. The CDR3 reads CASSLRGDEGPQHF. The CDR3, as DNA: TGTGCCAGCAGTCTCAGGGGTGATGAGGGACCCCAGCATTTT.